These T cell receptor beta chains were read from a single sample in a study of T cells in lung cancer brain metastases. The data were produced by immunoSEQ multiplex PCR, yet TCRdb's version contains in-frame clones alone and is incomplete. Of roughly 6,600 clones in the sample, about nine tenths were seen once. Sequencing was performed on tumor tissue from the primary lung tumor. All receptors derive from a man aged 50 or older with non-small cell lung cancer. Both conserved end residues are part of each CDR3. The order of the fields is clone size, J gene, D gene, V gene, CDR3 protein, CDR3 DNA. The D gene is left open where the match is weak. Size is omitted from some rows. Given values are once, few, many or a class for expanded clones.

once | TRBJ2-5 | NA | TRBV11-2 | CASSPSWETQYF | TGTGCCAGCAGCCCGTCCTGGGAGACCCAGTACTTC
NA | TRBJ1-2 | NA | TRBV7-9 | CASSFDGGYTF | TGTGCCAGCAGCTTTGATGGGGGCTACACCTTC
NA | TRBJ1-1 | NA | TRBV11-1 | CASSQQVLVNTEAFF | TGTGCCAGCAGTCAACAAGTGTTGGTGAACACTGAAGCTTTCTTT
NA | TRBJ1-1 | NA | TRBV15 | CATSRDRGAEAFF | TGTGCCACCAGCAGAGATCGGGGAGCTGAAGCTTTCTTT
once | TRBJ1-6 | NA | TRBV25-1 | CASRGDSPLHF | TGTGCCAGCAGAGGAGATTCACCCCTCCACTTT
few | TRBJ2-6 | NA | TRBV7-9 | CASSFVRGGANVLTF | TGTGCCAGCAGCTTCGTCAGGGGAGGGGCCAACGTCCTGACTTTC
NA | TRBJ1-1 | TRBD1 | TRBV30 | CAWSALDRTGKAAFF | TGTGCCTGGAGTGCCCTGGACCGGACAGGGAAAGCAGCTTTCTTT
NA | TRBJ2-2 | NA | TRBV19 | CASSIGGRRTGELFF | TGTGCCAGTAGTATTGGGGGGCGGAGGACCGGGGAGCTGTTTTTT
NA | TRBJ2-7 | NA | TRBV6-5 | CASRYSPYYEQYF | TGTGCCAGCAGGTACAGTCCCTACTACGAGCAGTACTTC
NA | TRBJ2-7 | NA | TRBV14 | CASSQVYYEQYF | TGTGCCAGCAGCCAAGTGTACTACGAGCAGTACTTC
NA | TRBJ2-3 | TRBD2 | TRBV18 | CASSPPGLAEFTDTQYF | TGTGCCAGCTCACCACCTGGACTAGCGGAATTCACAGATACGCAGTATTTT
NA | TRBJ2-5 | NA | TRBV5-4 | CASSLYGGRGQETQYF | TGTGCCAGCAGCTTATACGGGGGGCGCGGCCAAGAGACCCAGTACTTC
once | TRBJ1-1 | NA | TRBV19 | CASSIPIRGAGMGTEAFF | TGTGCCAGTAGTATTCCGATTCGCGGGGCCGGGATGGGAACTGAAGCTTTCTTT
NA | TRBJ1-1 | TRBD1 | TRBV5-1 | CASSSGGGQGTEVFF | TGCGCCAGCAGCTCCGGAGGGGGACAGGGTACTGAAGTTTTCTTT
NA | TRBJ1-1 | NA | TRBV11-3 | CVSSLAPDRGELSAFF | TGTGTCAGCAGCTTAGCCCCGGATAGGGGAGAATTGTCAGCTTTCTTT
NA | TRBJ1-1 | TRBD1 | TRBV29-1 | CSVEEQGREAFF | TGCAGCGTTGAAGAACAGGGGAGAGAAGCTTTCTTT
once | TRBJ2-7 | NA | TRBV7-2 | CASSPDLSYEQYF | TGTGCCAGCAGCCCAGACCTCTCCTACGAGCAGTACTTC
NA | TRBJ1-5 | NA | TRBV19 | CASSRAPDQPQHF | TGTGCCAGCTCCCGGGCTCCAGATCAGCCCCAGCATTTT
once | TRBJ1-2 | TRBD1 | TRBV11-2 | CASSEGQTHGYTF | TGTGCCAGCAGCGAGGGACAGACCCATGGCTACACCTTC
once | TRBJ2-3 | TRBD2 | TRBV2 | CASTGFVPGTSGSGYF | TGTGCCAGCACCGGATTTGTCCCCGGGACTAGCGGCTCGGGGTATTTT
NA | TRBJ2-7 | NA | TRBV6-5 | CASSYRGTKPYEQYF | TGTGCCAGCAGTTACAGAGGGACAAAACCCTACGAGCAGTACTTC
once | TRBJ1-4 | NA | TRBV7-9 | CASSVSRSNEKLFF | TGTGCCAGCAGCGTCAGTCGAAGTAATGAAAAACTGTTTTTT
NA | TRBJ2-7 | NA | TRBV4-1 | CASSQDRQGLF | TGCGCCAGCAGCCAAGATCGGCAGGGGCTGTTC
NA | TRBJ2-5 | NA | TRBV10-3 | CAIVAQETQYF | TGTGCCATCGTGGCGCAAGAGACCCAGTACTTC
NA | TRBJ1-2 | NA | TRBV10-2 | CASLQGRGYGYTF | TGCGCCAGCCTTCAGGGTCGCGGCTATGGCTACACCTTC
NA | TRBJ2-1 | TRBD2 | TRBV2 | CASSVGSGAYNEQFF | TGTGCCAGCAGTGTTGGTAGCGGGGCGTACAATGAGCAGTTCTTC
NA | TRBJ1-2 | NA | TRBV7-9 | CASSLGTAPNYGYTF | TGTGCCAGCAGCTTAGGGACAGCTCCTAACTATGGCTACACCTTC